The 27 T cell receptor beta chains given below trace back to one sample, sequenced in a study of shared clonotypes between healthy human individuals. This table comes from immunoSEQ multiplex PCR, and its TCRdb copy is limited to in-frame clones, with some not included. The table has about 2.5 million clones, under 95% seen once. The sample taken for sequencing was naive CD4+ T cells from PBMCs. This sample's subset: CD45RA+ positively selected. These receptors came from a man aged 18-30 years in good health. Some clones in this sample may be carry-over from other donors' samples.

V usage is TRBV7-9 and J usage is TRBJ2-5; D ambiguous. In germline, CDR1 is SEHNR, CDR2 FQNEAQ (reference sequence). The CDR3 extends over 13 amino acids. The V end lost 5 bases, the J end lost 5 bases, and 12 bases lay between the germline ends. The DNA for the CDR3 is TGTGCCAGCAGCCCCACGTCCGCCGAGACCCAGTACTTC. It codes for CASSPTSAETQYF.

Concerning this clone itself: Other DNA sequences within the sample encode an identical CDR3. This chain links TRBV29-1 with TRBJ1-2; the match to TRBD1 covers 7 bases. The germline V gene has CDR1 SQVTM and CDR2 ANQGSEA. J gave up 3 bases and V 6 bases, and 4 bases lay outside the gene matches. This CDR3 spans 12 amino acids. CDR3 protein: CSVGTGDYGYTF. CDR3 nucleotides: TGCAGCGTGGGAACAGGGGACTATGGCTACACCTTC.

This clone has more than one count but fewer than ten. The chain uses TRBV11-2 and TRBJ1-1; D may be TRBD1 (6 bases). V lost 5 bases and J 4 bases, leaving 14 bases between the germline ends. The germline CDR1 and CDR2 sequences are SGHAT and FQNNGV. This CDR3 spans 14 amino acids. The CDR3 nucleotides are TGTGCCAGCAGCCTACAGGGTATGACCACTGAAGCTTTCTTT. Amino acid sequence: CASSLQGMTTEAFF.

With respect to this clone: Other DNA sequences within the sample encode an identical CDR3. The chain carries TRBV30 and TRBJ1-1; D unclear. The CDR3 is 13 amino acids. V lost 1 base and J 0 bases, leaving 6 bases between the germline ends. Germline CDR1 GTSNPN, CDR2 SVGIG (reference sequence). The CDR3 nucleotides read TGTGCCTGGAGTGAAGTCTTGAACACTGAAGCTTTCTTT. Translation gives CAWSEVLNTEAFF.

This chain joins TRBV30 and TRBJ2-3, with 8 nucleotides matching TRBD2. Looked up from germline, CDR1 is GTSNPN and CDR2 is SVGIG (reference sequence). This CDR3 spans 17 amino acids. V trimming: 3 bases; J trimming: 4 bases; junction bases outside the gene matches: 15. CDR3 coding DNA: TGTGCCTGGAGCGTGACGAGGGTAGCGGGAAGGTCAGATACGCAGTATTTT. It encodes CAWSVTRVAGRSDTQYF.

The V and J genes are TRBV28 and TRBJ2-7; the D is unclear. CDR1 and CDR2 from the germline V gene are MDHEN and SYDVKM. V lost 8 bases to trimming and J lost 7 bases, with 3 bases between them. The CDR3 runs 8 residues. The CDR3 region has the DNA TGTGCCAGCGCAGAGCAGTACTTC. As protein: CASAEQYF.

The rearrangement uses TRBV7-9 and TRBJ2-7; 7 nucleotides align to TRBD1. CDR1 SEHNR and CDR2 FQNEAQ come from the germline V gene (reference sequence). The V and J ends lost 5 bases and 2 bases, in that order; junction bases with no gene match: 6. This CDR3 region has 14 residues. Here the CDR3 reads CASSPRTGPYEQYF. For the CDR3, the DNA is TGTGCCAGCAGCCCCCGGACAGGACCCTACGAGCAGTACTTC.

The chain is built from TRBV5-1 and TRBJ2-1; 8 nucleotides match TRBD1. This CDR3 is built from 15 residues. CDR1 and CDR2 (germline): SGHRS, YFSETQ. V lost 2 bases and J lost 7; bases outside the gene matches: 8. The CDR3 is CASSFLAGGLNEQFF. As DNA, the CDR3 is TGCGCCAGCAGCTTTCTGGCAGGGGGCCTGAATGAGCAGTTCTTC.

V is TRBV7-9 and J is TRBJ2-3; 10 bases are a match to TRBD1. The CDR3 extends over 15 amino acids. Losses at the gene ends were 5 bases for V and 5 bases for J; bases not matched to a gene: 7. Germline CDR1 and CDR2: SEHNR and FQNEAQ (reference sequence). CDR3 in amino acids: CASSLDRGAGDTQYF. CDR3 DNA: TGTGCCAGCAGCCTGGACAGGGGGGCAGGAGATACGCAGTATTTT.

The chain carries TRBV14 and TRBJ2-1; TRBD2 might be the D (5 bases). Looked up from germline, CDR1 is SGHDN and CDR2 is FVKESK. Between the trimmed V and J ends, which lost 4 bases and 7 bases, there was a span of 11 bases. The length of the CDR3 is 13 residues. DNA of the CDR3: TGTGCCAGCAGCCCTCGGCGAGGGAATGAGCAGTTCTTC. This translates into CASSPRRGNEQFF.

In its sample, this clone was seen once. The same CDR3 can be traced to other DNA sequences in this sample. This rearrangement joins TRBV25-1 to TRBJ2-5; D is possibly TRBD1 (5 bases). Trimming pared 2 bases from V and 1 base from J, leaving 11 bases between. The CDR3 length is 15 residues. Germline assignment: CDR1 MGHDK and CDR2 SYGVNS. The chain's CDR3 is CASSEGAGPQETQYF. In DNA, the CDR3 is TGTGCCAGCAGTGAAGGGGCAGGGCCCCAAGAGACCCAGTACTTC.

The CDR3 DNA follows: TGTGCCAGCAGTTTACTGACAGGGTTTGGGGCCAACGTCCTGACTTTC. Its translation: CASSLLTGFGANVLTF. This chain joins TRBV27 and TRBJ2-6; 7 nucleotides agree with TRBD1. The CDR3 runs to 16 residues. After removal of 2 bases from V and 3 bases from J, the junction contained 4 bases not matched to a gene. Germline V CDR1 and CDR2: MNHEY, SMNVEV (reference sequence).

V gene TRBV5-1 combines with J gene TRBJ1-1; D possibly corresponds to TRBD1 (6 bases). CDR3 length equals 15 residues. Germline-derived CDR1 and CDR2 are SGHRS and YFSETQ. V was clipped by 0 bases and J by 3 bases, with 12 bases between them. The CDR3 region is CASSLARQEDTEAFF. The DNA for the CDR3 is TGCGCCAGCAGCTTGGCCCGACAGGAGGACACTGAAGCTTTCTTT.

The chain employs TRBV14 and TRBJ2-3, with TRBD1 matching 9 bases. CDR1 SGHDN and CDR2 FVKESK come from the germline V gene. J gave up 3 bases and V 3 bases, and 10 bases lay outside the gene matches. The CDR3 consists of 17 residues. In nucleotides, the CDR3 is TGTGCCAGCAGCCACGGATCCGGGACAGGGTTTACAGATACGCAGTATTTT. Protein product: CASSHGSGTGFTDTQYF.

The chain carries TRBV6-5 and TRBJ2-5, with 7 bases lining up with TRBD2. The CDR3 covers 11 residues. V was clipped by 7 bases and J by 5 bases; unmatched bases: 1. Germline V gives CDR1 MNHEY, CDR2 SVGAGI. The CDR3 region is CASMGGETQYF. The CDR3, as DNA: TGTGCCAGCATGGGAGGGGAGACCCAGTACTTC.

This sequence joins TRBV7-8 and TRBJ1-3, with a tentative D call TRBD1 (6 bases). Per germline, CDR1 SGHVS and CDR2 FQNEAQ. V was cut by 5 bases and J by 4 bases, with 9 bases left in between. The CDR3 covers 13 residues. CDR3 region: CASSPDRGNTIYF. CDR3 in DNA: TGTGCCAGCAGCCCGGACAGAGGAAACACCATATATTTT.

The chain joins TRBV10-3 to TRBJ1-5; 7 bases align to TRBD1. The length of the CDR3 is 14 residues. J gave up 2 bases and V 5 bases, and 3 bases lay outside the gene matches. Germline V gives CDR1 ENHRY, CDR2 SYGVKD. CDR3 nucleotide sequence: TGTGCCATCAGTACAGGGGTTGGCAATCAGCCCCAGCATTTT. This encodes CAISTGVGNQPQHF.

The V call is TRBV30, the J call TRBJ1-2; a weak D match, TRBD1 (6 bases). Germline-derived CDR1 and CDR2 are GTSNPN and SVGIG (reference sequence). The CDR3 covers 12 residues. V was shortened by 5 bases and J by 7 bases, with 14 bases between the two germline ends. Written as DNA, the CDR3 is TGTGCCTGGGATACAGGGAGTTCTGGCTACACCTTC. Protein: CAWDTGSSGYTF. The complete variable domain, with remaining parts taken from reference TRBV30 and TRBJ1-2, reads SQTIHQWPATLVQPVGSPLSLECTVEGTSNPNLYWYRQAAGRGLQLLFYSVGIGQISSEVPQNLSASRPQDRQFILSSKKLLLSDSGFYLCAWDTGSSGYTFGSGTRLTVV.

As for this clone: Other DNA sequences of this sample code for an identical CDR3. The chain recombines TRBV5-6 with TRBJ2-7, with D possibly being TRBD2 (7 bases). This CDR3 is 13 amino acids long. V lost 0 bases to trimming and J lost 6 bases, with 10 bases between them. Germline CDR1 and CDR2: SGHDT and YYEEEE. In DNA form, the CDR3 reads TGTGCCAGCAGCTTGGGTAGGGGGGGCGAGCAGTACTTC. Translating it yields CASSLGRGGEQYF. Drawing the rest from reference TRBV5-6 and TRBJ2-7, the complete variable domain is DAGVTQSPTHLIKTRGQQVTLRCSPKSGHDTVSWYQQALGQGPQFIFQYYEEEERQRGNFPDRFSGHQFPNYSSELNVNALLLGDSALYLCASSLGRGGEQYFGPGTRLTVT.

This rearrangement joins TRBV5-1 to TRBJ2-1, with 12 bases aligning to TRBD2. This CDR3 has 17 residues. Trimming took 0 bases from V and 8 from J; bases not matched to a gene: 9. The germline V gene has CDR1 SGHRS and CDR2 YFSETQ. The CDR3 DNA reads as TGCGCCAGCAGCTTGGGGGGAGCTAGCGGGAGGGCCTATGAGCAGTTCTTC. Translating gives CASSLGGASGRAYEQFF.

V and J are TRBV4-3 and TRBJ1-2, with a possible D match to TRBD1 (6 bases). CDR3 length equals 15 residues. Germline V gene sequence: CDR1 LGHNA, CDR2 YSLEER. Trimming stripped 0 bases from V and 5 bases from J, with 13 bases between. The CDR3 bases are TGCGCCAGCAGCCAAGATAGTCAGGGGTGGTATGGCTACACCTTC. Translated: CASSQDSQGWYGYTF.

The chain uses TRBV6-4 and TRBJ2-2; D gene unclear. The CDR3 contains 13 residues. V shed 7 bases and J shed 2 bases, with 8 bases lying between them. Germline V gene data show CDR1 as MRHNA and CDR2 as SNTAGT. CDR3 bases: TGTGCCAGCATGTCTGCCAACACCGGGGAGCTGTTTTTT. It specifies CASMSANTGELFF.

The CDR3 sequence: CASSTTGRGNTIYF. The CDR3 nucleotides read TGTGCCAGCAGTACGACAGGGCGCGGAAACACCATATATTTT. The V gene is TRBV6-6, the J gene TRBJ1-3; 7 bases align to TRBD1. The junction had 5 bases not matched to a gene; V was cut back by 5 bases and J by 4 bases. The germline CDR1 and CDR2 sequences are MNHNY and SVGAGI (reference sequence). The CDR3 loop spans 14 amino acids.

The chain joins TRBV9 to TRBJ2-3, with TRBD2 matching over 11 bases. Germline CDR1 reads SGDLS; CDR2 reads YYNGEE. The CDR3 sequence is 19 residues long. The junction had 10 bases not matched to a gene; V was cut back by 0 bases and J by 1 base. The CDR3 spells CASSVEGTSGGRGTDTQYF. DNA of the CDR3: TGTGCCAGCAGCGTAGAGGGGACTAGCGGAGGGAGGGGCACAGATACGCAGTATTTT.

The chain uses TRBV18 and TRBJ2-7, with a tentative D call TRBD1 (6 bases). The CDR3 is made up of 16 amino acids. Germline CDR1 is KGHSH and CDR2 is LQKENI. Trimming stripped 0 bases from V and 0 bases from J, with 12 bases between. The CDR3 DNA is TGTGCCAGCTCACCACCGGGCCAGGGGCTCTCCTACGAGCAGTACTTC. It specifies CASSPPGQGLSYEQYF. The full variable domain, in which reference TRBV18 and TRBJ2-7 provide the parts outside the CDR3, is NAGVMQNPRHLVRRRGQEARLRCSPMKGHSHVYWYRQLPEEGLKFMVYLQKENIIDESGMPKERFSAEFPKEGPSILRIQQVVRGDSAAYFCASSPPGQGLSYEQYFGPGTRLTVT.

Remarks on this clone: Other DNA sequences from this sample encode an identical CDR3 as well. The V gene is TRBV6-1, the J gene TRBJ1-1; the D is unclear. The germline V and J ends were trimmed by 8 bases and 1 base, with 5 bases remaining between them. The CDR3 totals 11 residues. Germline V CDR1 and CDR2: MNHNS, SASEGT. The CDR3 reads CASRGNTEAFF. CDR3 nucleotides: TGTGCCAGCCGGGGGAACACTGAAGCTTTCTTT.

The rearrangement joins TRBV7-2 to TRBJ2-7; weak D call: TRBD2 (6 bases). V shed 7 bases and J shed 4 bases, with 17 bases lying between them. Germline V gene lookup returns CDR1 SGHTA and CDR2 FQGNSA. The CDR3 consists of 14 residues. CDR3 residues: CASTRHGGRYEQYF. In nucleotides, the CDR3 is TGTGCCAGCACCCGACATGGAGGGAGGTACGAGCAGTACTTC. The full variable domain, completed using reference TRBV7-2 and TRBJ2-7, is GAGVSQSPSNKVTEKGKDVELRCDPISGHTALYWYRQSLGQGLEFLIYFQGNSAPDKSGLPSDRFSAERTGGSVSTLTIQRTQQEDSAVYLCASTRHGGRYEQYFGPGTRLTVT.